The TCR beta chain under discussion was sequenced for a study of cytomegalovirus exposure and HLA in healthy donors (dated by TCRdb to the late 2010s). Notes on the research overall: According to an earlier analysis of several hundred of the donors, about 170 million T cells yielded 120 million or so unique TCR beta sequences and about 300 Gb of sequence data. About 330 gigabases of sequencing data and around 85 million unique TCR sequences made up an early release that covered approximately 620 HLA-typed donors. Of the approximately 400 genotyped donors, roughly 80% were placed in the genetic ancestry cluster associated with self-reported Caucasian donors. The study was designed to test whether signatures of past pathogen exposure could be identified by cataloging public T cell receptors. The study used immunosequencing to profile the T cell repertoires of 600 to 850 subjects and linked those repertoires to cytomegalovirus serostatus. A separate validation cohort of more than 100 different subjects was used in addition to the roughly 670-subject first cohort. To predict cytomegalovirus infection status, the study brought together high-throughput TCR immunosequencing, statistical association of individual TCRs with disease status, and machine learning. A later analysis re-examined previously published TCR beta repertoires from 610 or so donors and added high-resolution HLA genotyping to investigate patterns of TCR occurrence. In the later analysis, no new phenotypic data were used to find candidate immune exposures; instead, reliance was placed on TCR beta sequences and their occurrence across donors. To decide whether each TCR beta V gene segment behaved as functional or pseudogenic, an earlier analysis of approximately 620 of the donors relied on high-throughput TCR beta sequencing. Donor age, sex, ethnicity and CMV serostatus were compiled together with the repertoire data. A later genetic analysis used genome-wide SNP genotypes for about 65% of the roughly 700 donors, treating that subset as a discovery cohort. All discovery cohort repertoires had been generated on a single sequencing platform. Class I and class II HLA loci were covered by the typing at four-digit resolution. Typing coverage varied by locus: about 620-630 donors for A, B, C, DRB1 and DQB1; approximately 520 for DQA1; around 610 for DPA1; 400 to 480 for DPB1. About five DR-DQ haplotypes were handled as single units for association and clustering because linkage in the cohort was strong. On average, roughly 240,000 unique TCR beta nucleotide sequences were sequenced per donor among several hundred genotyped donors of the cohort, with about 17% of those sequences being non-productive. What the work shows at the level of the full study, not this receptor alone: In this cohort, only TCR beta chains were sequenced, and detectable features were limited by the absence of alpha or paired-chain data. Most TCR sequences were observed very rarely across donors, whereas some public TCRs were present in many individuals. Seventeen rarely observed V segments, including chromosome 9 orphons, were excluded from the earlier analysis of 550 to 700 of the donors because counts were too low. The authors suggested that the approach could potentially be extended to other disease states and immunological phenotypes. Some IMGT-functional V segments, including TRBV6-2 and TRBV6-3, could not be distinguished by the 87-base-pair reads and were therefore excluded. The sequencing pipeline was judged likely to have produced a cluster of highly shared sequence variants as a technical artifact. When HLA alleles, especially DR and DQ, strongly co-occurred, TCR associations were difficult to assign to individual alleles. According to a later analysis, TCR association rates differed among HLA loci, with DRB1 alleles showing the most associated TCRs and HLA-C alleles showing the fewest. The study gave a list of 150 to 200 TCR beta chains associated with cytomegalovirus. A further reported finding was that TCR beta sequences accurately predicted the HLA-A and HLA-B alleles for most subjects in the first cohort. Presence/absence analyses assumed roughly uniform sequencing depth across donors, an assumption that may not hold. Linkage disequilibrium might explain the correlated functional status among segregating V segments, but an unknown experimental factor could not be excluded. HLA typing was unavailable for some donors at each locus, so association tests used only the typed subset. For the cohort, immune exposure information was limited to CMV serostatus. In vitro tests confirmed that a few of the cytomegalovirus-associated TCR beta chains recognize cytomegalovirus antigens. Several of the top co-occurrence clusters appeared to be linked to parvovirus B19, influenza, CMV and Epstein-Barr virus, according to a later analysis. Most CMV-associated TCR beta chains appeared to be HLA-restricted in a later analysis, and the HLA associations seemed to be driven largely by CMV exposure. A later genetic analysis associated a missense DCLRE1C variant with V-gene and J-gene trimming of TCR beta chains, and an independent cohort replicated the association. A later analysis associated some 17,000 TCR beta sequences with specific HLA alleles at a false discovery rate of 0.05. Compared with equally common non-associated chains, HLA-associated TCR beta chains in a later analysis were more clonally expanded and had lower generation probabilities. In both the original and validation cohorts, the classifier was reported to diagnose cytomegalovirus status with high specificity and sensitivity. In a later genetic analysis, fewer N-insertions in productive TCRs were reported among donors in an Asian-associated ancestry cluster than the roughly 640-donor mean. Broadly in line with IMGT annotations, most TCR beta V segments showed up in productive rearrangements about 90% or about 30% of the time in an earlier analysis of around 550 of the donors.

The method behind the library was the immunoSEQ multiplex PCR assay. For the multiplex PCR, a mixture combining 60 forward primers for TCR Vbeta segments and 13 reverse primers for TCR Jbeta segments was used. A multiplex PCR assay on genomic DNA amplified the CDR3 region of rearranged TCR beta genes. The amplified TCR beta libraries were sequenced on the Illumina HiSeq System as 87-base-pair reads. The authors processed their data as follows. Across the roughly 600 repertoires, a later analysis counted 78 million or so unique TCR beta chains, roughly 11 million of which were shared by at least two donors. A nearest-neighbor algorithm error-corrected the raw reads and collapsed the reads into unique sequences, merging closely related sequences to remove PCR and sequencing errors. CDR3 sequences were aligned to IMGT reference sequences to assign V, D and J gene segments. Each retained sequence needed at least a six-nucleotide match to both a V gene segment and a J gene segment. A rearrangement was called productive if the CDR3 had no stop codons and remained in frame with V and J, and every other rearrangement was called non-productive. Following IMGT convention, CDR3 was defined as the stretch from the second conserved V-encoded cysteine up to the conserved J-encoded phenylalanine. The earlier analysis of some 550 of the donors excluded any sequence lacking an unambiguous match to a single V gene segment. In an earlier analysis of approximately 560 of the donors, a V segment was called functional when productive rearrangements were above 56.7%, and segregating when the standard deviation between donors exceeded 5%. A statistical classification framework was developed to diagnose cytomegalovirus status using the catalog of TCR beta chain sequences. In a later analysis, V and J genes were assigned by comparing TCR nucleotide sequences against IMGT/GENE-DB human TR gene sequences. Using the TCRdist pipeline, a later analysis assigned CDR3 sequences along with most-parsimonious VDJ recombination scenarios. A later analysis defined each TCR beta chain by its CDR3 amino acid sequence plus V-gene family, and excluded reads lacking a unique V-gene family. To address suspected cross-contamination and a sequencing artifact, a later analysis removed a few hundred highly shared, low-generation-probability nucleotide sequences. A later analysis calculated a clonal expansion index for each public chain from normalized within-repertoire ranks of inferred template counts. In a later analysis, generation probabilities were computed with a VDJ recombination model fitted to out-of-frame rearrangements, and the resulting probabilities were checked against IGoR. In a later analysis, hypergeometric tests were used to score TCR-TCR, TCR-HLA and TCR-CMV co-occurrence, with a repertoire-size bias correction applied to TCR pairs. A later analysis estimated false discovery rates by permuting HLA or CMV assignments 20 times. In a later analysis, co-occurring TCRs were grouped with DBSCAN, and TCRdist sequence similarity was added when clustering was performed within HLA-allele-positive subsets. Co-occurrence clustering excluded repertoires with fewer than 30,000 or more than 120,000 public chains, plus five with anomalous nucleotide sharing. Drawn from immuneACCESS, this table holds only the in-frame rearrangements with V and J called that TCRdb kept. Clones are partly lost; checked studies trace under half to an unresolved V gene and leave the rest unexplained. The V and J calls and the clone size are those of that table, but D and trimming were determined from the DNA. A total of 170,000 or so clones appear in this sample, about 79% of them only once. The top ten constitute roughly 6.7% of the sample.

Comments on this clone: This receptor's antigen is unknown. No quality values exist for individual bases; no much larger clone is one base distant.

The cohort comprised some 700 healthy bone marrow donors. At the time of sampling, every cohort member was nominally healthy, though immune exposures that went unrecorded were likely present. The donor tested CMV seropositive and was one of the 289 seropositive cohort members. A peripheral blood sample was provided by each donor, and peripheral blood mononuclear cells were used for TCR beta sequencing. The Qiagen DNeasy Blood Extraction Kit was used to extract genomic DNA from the blood cell samples. From the cysteine through the phenylalanine, the CDR3 covers 13 amino acids. The read is trimmed to its CDR3 DNA, 39 bases read in frame from base 1. CDR1 is given as LNHDA and CDR2 as SQIVND, both from the germline V gene (reference sequence). V lost 3 bases and J lost 7 bases, and the count of bases not matched to a germline gene is 5.

Sequencing used PBMCs. Recombination connected TRBV19 to TRBJ1-1, and TRBD1 matches 7 of the central bases. This sequence was found in a man in his fifties or sixties in good health and CMV-seropositive. CDR3 region: CASSMGRGIEAFF. The bases are TGTGCCAGTAGTATGGGCAGGGGGATTGAAGCTTTCTTT.